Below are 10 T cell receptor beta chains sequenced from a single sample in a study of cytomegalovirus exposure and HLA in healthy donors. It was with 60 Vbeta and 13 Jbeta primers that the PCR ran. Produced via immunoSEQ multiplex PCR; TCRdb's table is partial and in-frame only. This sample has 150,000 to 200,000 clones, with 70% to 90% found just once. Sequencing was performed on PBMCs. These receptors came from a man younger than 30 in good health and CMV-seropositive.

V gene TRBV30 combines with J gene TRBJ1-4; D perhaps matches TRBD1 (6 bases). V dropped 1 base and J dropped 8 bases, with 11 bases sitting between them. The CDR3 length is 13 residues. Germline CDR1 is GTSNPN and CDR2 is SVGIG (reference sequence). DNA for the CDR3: TGTGCCTGGAGTGGCAGGGGAATGGAAAAACTGTTTTTT. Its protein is CAWSGRGMEKLFF. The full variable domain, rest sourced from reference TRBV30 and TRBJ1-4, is SQTIHQWPATLVQPVGSPLSLECTVEGTSNPNLYWYRQAAGRGLQLLFYSVGIGQISSEVPQNLSASRPQDRQFILSSKKLLLSDSGFYLCAWSGRGMEKLFFGSGTQLSVL.

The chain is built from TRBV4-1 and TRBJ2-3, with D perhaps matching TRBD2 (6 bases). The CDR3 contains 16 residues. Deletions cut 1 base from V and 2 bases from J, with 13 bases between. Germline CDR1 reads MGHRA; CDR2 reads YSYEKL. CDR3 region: CASSQVAGTPTDTQYF. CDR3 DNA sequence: TGCGCCAGCAGCCAAGTGGCGGGGACGCCCACAGATACGCAGTATTTT.

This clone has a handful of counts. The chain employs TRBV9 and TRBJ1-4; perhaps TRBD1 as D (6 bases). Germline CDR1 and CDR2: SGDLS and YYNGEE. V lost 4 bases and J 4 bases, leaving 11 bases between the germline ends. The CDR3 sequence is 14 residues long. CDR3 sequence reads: CASSLGRGNEKLFF. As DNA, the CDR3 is TGTGCCAGCAGCCTCGGCAGGGGTAATGAAAAACTGTTTTTT. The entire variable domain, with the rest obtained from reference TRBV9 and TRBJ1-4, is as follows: DSGVTQTPKHLITATGQRVTLRCSPRSGDLSVYWYQQSLDQGLQFLIQYYNGEERAKGNILERFSAQQFPDLHSELNLSSLELGDSALYFCASSLGRGNEKLFFGSGTQLSVL.

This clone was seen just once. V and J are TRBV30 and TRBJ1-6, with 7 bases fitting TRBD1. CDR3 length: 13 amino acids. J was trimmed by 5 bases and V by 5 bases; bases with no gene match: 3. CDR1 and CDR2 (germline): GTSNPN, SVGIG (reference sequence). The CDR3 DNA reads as TGTGCCTGGGGACAGGCGAATAATTCACCCCTCCACTTT. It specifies CAWGQANNSPLHF. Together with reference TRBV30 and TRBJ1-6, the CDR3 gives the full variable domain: SQTIHQWPATLVQPVGSPLSLECTVEGTSNPNLYWYRQAAGRGLQLLFYSVGIGQISSEVPQNLSASRPQDRQFILSSKKLLLSDSGFYLCAWGQANNSPLHFGNGTRLTVT.

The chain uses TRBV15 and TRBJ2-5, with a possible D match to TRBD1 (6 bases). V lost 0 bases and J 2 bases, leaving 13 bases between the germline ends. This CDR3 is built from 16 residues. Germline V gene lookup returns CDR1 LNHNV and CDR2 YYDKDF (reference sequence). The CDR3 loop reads CATSRDRAGVQETQYF. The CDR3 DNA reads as TGTGCCACCAGCAGAGATAGGGCAGGGGTACAAGAGACCCAGTACTTC.

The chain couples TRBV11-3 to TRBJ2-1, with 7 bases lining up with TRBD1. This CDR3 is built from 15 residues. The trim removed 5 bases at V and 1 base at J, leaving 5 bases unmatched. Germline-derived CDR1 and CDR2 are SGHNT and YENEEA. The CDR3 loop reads CASSQDRSSYNEQFF. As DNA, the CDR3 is TGTGCCAGCAGCCAGGACAGGAGTTCCTACAATGAGCAGTTCTTC.

This CDR3 is CAWSPGPGGYTF. The DNA for the CDR3 is TGTGCCTGGAGTCCAGGGCCCGGGGGCTACACCTTC. This sequence joins TRBV30 and TRBJ1-2; TRBD1 might be the D (5 bases). There are 12 residues in the CDR3. The germline CDR1 and CDR2 sequences are GTSNPN and SVGIG (reference sequence). Trimming stripped 2 bases from V and 8 bases from J, with 12 bases between. Looking up the rest from reference TRBV30 and TRBJ1-2 gives the full variable domain: SQTIHQWPATLVQPVGSPLSLECTVEGTSNPNLYWYRQAAGRGLQLLFYSVGIGQISSEVPQNLSASRPQDRQFILSSKKLLLSDSGFYLCAWSPGPGGYTFGSGTRLTVV.

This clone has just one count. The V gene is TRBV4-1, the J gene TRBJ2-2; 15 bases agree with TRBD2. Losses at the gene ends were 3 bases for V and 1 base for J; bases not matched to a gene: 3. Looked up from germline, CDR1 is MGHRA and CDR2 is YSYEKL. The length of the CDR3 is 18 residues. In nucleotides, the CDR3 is TGCGCCAGCAGCCAGCCGGGACTAGCGGGGGGGAACACCGGGGAGCTGTTTTTT. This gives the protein CASSQPGLAGGNTGELFF.

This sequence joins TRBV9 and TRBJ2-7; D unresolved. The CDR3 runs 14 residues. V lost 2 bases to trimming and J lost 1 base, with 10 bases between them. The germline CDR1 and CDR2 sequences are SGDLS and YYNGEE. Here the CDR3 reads CASSVVSESYEQYF. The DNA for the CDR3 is TGTGCCAGCAGCGTTGTCTCGGAGTCCTACGAGCAGTACTTC. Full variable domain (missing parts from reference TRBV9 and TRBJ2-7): DSGVTQTPKHLITATGQRVTLRCSPRSGDLSVYWYQQSLDQGLQFLIQYYNGEERAKGNILERFSAQQFPDLHSELNLSSLELGDSALYFCASSVVSESYEQYFGPGTRLTVT.

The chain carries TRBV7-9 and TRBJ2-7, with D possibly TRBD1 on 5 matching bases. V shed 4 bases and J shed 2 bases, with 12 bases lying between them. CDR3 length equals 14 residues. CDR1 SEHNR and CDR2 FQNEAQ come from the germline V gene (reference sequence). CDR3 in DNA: TGTGCCAGCAGCTCTCTAGGGGCAGCCTACGAGCAGTACTTC. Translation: CASSSLGAAYEQYF.